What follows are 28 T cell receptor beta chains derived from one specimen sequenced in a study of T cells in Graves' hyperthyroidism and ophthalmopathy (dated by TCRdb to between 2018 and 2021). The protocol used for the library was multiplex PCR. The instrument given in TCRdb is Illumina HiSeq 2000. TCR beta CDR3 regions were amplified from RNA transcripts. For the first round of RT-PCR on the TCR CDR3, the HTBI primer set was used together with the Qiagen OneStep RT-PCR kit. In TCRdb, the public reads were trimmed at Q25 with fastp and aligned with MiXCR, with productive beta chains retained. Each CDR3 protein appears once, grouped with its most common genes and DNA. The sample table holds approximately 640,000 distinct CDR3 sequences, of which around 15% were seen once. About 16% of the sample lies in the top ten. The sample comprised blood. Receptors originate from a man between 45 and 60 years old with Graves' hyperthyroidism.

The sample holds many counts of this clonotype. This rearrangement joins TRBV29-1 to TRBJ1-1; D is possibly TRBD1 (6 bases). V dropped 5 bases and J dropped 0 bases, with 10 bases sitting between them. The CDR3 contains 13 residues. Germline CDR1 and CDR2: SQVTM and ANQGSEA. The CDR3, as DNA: TGCAGCGTTCGACAGGAAATGAACACTGAAGCTTTCTTT. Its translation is CSVRQEMNTEAFF.

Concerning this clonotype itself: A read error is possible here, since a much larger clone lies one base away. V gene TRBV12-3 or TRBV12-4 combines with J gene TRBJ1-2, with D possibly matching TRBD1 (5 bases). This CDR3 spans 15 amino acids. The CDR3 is CASRASVGLIYSYTF. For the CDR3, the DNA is TGTGCCAGCAGAGCCTCCGTGGGACTTATCTATAGCTACACCTTC.

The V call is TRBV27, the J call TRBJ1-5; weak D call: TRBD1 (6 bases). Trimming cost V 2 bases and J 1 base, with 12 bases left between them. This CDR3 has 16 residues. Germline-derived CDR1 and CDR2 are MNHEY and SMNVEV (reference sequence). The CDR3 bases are TGTGCCAGCAGTTTAGAGGCAGGGGCGAGCAATCAGCCCCAGCATTTT. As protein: CASSLEAGASNQPQHF.

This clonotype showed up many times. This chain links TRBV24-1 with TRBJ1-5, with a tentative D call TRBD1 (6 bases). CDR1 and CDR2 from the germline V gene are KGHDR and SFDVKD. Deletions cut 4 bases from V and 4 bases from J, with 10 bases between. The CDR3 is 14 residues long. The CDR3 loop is CATSDPGQNQPQHF. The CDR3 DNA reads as TGTGCCACCAGTGACCCCGGACAGAATCAGCCCCAGCATTTT.

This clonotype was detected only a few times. The CDR3 is CASSFEGVNYGYTF. CDR3 bases: TGCGCCAGCAGCTTCGAGGGGGTTAACTATGGCTACACCTTC. The V call is TRBV5-1, the J call TRBJ1-2; tentative D call: TRBD1 (6 bases). CDR1 and CDR2 (germline): SGHRS, YFSETQ. The CDR3 length is 14 residues. Trimming took off 2 bases at V and 1 base at J, with 9 bases between the two ends.

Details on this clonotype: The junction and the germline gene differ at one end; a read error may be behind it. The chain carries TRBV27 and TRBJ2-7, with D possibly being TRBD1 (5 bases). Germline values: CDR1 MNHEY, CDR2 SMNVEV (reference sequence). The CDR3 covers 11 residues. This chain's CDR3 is CVSSQGYEQYF. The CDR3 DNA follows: TGTGTCAGCAGTCAGGGTTACGAGCAGTACTTC.

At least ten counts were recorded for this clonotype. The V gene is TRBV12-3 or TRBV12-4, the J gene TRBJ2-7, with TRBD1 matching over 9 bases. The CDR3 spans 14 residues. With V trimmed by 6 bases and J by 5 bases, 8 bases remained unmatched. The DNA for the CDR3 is TGTGCCAGCAGCCGCGGACAGGGGCCCGACGAGCAGTACTTC. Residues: CASSRGQGPDEQYF.

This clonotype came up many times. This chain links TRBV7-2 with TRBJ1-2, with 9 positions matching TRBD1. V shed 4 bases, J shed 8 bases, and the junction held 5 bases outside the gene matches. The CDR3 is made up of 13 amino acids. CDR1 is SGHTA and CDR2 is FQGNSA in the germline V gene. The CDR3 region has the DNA TGTGCCAGCAGCTGGCGGGACAGGGCGGGCTACACCTTC. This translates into CASSWRDRAGYTF.

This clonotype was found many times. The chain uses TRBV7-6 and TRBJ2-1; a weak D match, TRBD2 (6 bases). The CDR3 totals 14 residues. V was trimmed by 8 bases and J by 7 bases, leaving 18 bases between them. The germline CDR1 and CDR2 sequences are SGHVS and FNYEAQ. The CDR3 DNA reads TGTGCCAGCGCCCTCCGGGGAGGTGGGAATGAGCAGTTCTTC. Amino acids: CASALRGGGNEQFF.

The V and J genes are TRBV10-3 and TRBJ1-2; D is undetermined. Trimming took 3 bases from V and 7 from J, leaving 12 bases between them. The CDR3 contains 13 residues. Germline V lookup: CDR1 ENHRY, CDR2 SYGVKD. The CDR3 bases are TGTGCCATCAGTGATAACCTGGGCGCTGGCTACACCTTC. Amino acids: CAISDNLGAGYTF.

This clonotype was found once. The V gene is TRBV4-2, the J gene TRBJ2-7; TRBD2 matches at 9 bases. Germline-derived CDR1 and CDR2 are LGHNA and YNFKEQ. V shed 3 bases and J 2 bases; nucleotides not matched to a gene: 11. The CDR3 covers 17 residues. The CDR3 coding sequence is TGTGCCAGCAGCCACCCTCCGGGGACTAGCCCCGCCTACGAGCAGTACTTC. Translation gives CASSHPPGTSPAYEQYF.

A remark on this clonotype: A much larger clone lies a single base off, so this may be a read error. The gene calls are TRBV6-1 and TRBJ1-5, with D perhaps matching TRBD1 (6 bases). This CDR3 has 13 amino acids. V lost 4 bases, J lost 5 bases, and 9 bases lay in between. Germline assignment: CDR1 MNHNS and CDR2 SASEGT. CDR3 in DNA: TGTGCCAGCAGTGGGGACACCGATCAGCCCCAGCATTTT. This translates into CASSGDTDQPQHF.

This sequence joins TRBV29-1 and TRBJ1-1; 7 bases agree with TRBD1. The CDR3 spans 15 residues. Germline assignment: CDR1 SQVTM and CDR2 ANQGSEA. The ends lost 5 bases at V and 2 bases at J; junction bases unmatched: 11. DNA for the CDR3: TGCAGCGTTCAGGGGGGGCAGAGGGGCAACACTGAAGCTTTCTTT. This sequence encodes CSVQGGQRGNTEAFF.

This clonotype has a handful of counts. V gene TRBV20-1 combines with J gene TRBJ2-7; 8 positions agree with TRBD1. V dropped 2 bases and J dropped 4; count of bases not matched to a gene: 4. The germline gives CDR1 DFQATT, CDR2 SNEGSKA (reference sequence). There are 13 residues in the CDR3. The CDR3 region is CSARTGGTYEQYF. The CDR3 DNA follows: TGCAGTGCTAGAACAGGGGGTACGTACGAGCAGTACTTC.

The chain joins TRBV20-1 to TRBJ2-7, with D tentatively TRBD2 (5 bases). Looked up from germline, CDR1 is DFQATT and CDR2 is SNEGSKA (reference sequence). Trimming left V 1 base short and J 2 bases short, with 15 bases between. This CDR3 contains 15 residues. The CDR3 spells CSARGLDLGTYEQYF. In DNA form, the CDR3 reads TGCAGTGCTAGAGGTTTGGACTTAGGCACCTACGAGCAGTACTTC.

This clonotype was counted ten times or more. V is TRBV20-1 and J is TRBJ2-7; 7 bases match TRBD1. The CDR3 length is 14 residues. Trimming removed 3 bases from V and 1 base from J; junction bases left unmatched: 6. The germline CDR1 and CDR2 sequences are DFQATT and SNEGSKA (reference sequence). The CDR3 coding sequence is TGCAGTGCTAGTGGAGTGACAGGGTCCTACGAGCAGTACTTC. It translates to CSASGVTGSYEQYF.

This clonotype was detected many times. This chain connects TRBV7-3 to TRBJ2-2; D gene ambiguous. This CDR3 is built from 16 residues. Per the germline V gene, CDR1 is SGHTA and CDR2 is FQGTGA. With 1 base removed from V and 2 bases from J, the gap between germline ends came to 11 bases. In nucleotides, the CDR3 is TGTGCCAGCAGCTTAATGACGGGTCTTAACACCGGGGAGCTGTTTTTT. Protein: CASSLMTGLNTGELFF.

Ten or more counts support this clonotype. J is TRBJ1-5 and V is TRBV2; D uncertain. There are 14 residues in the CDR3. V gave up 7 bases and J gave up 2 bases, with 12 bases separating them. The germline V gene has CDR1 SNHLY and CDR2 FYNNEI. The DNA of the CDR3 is TGTGCCAGCACCCCAACCACAGGCAATCAGCCCCAGCATTTT. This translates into CASTPTTGNQPQHF.

In DNA form, the CDR3 reads TGTGCCATCAGTGAGACAGGAATCTCTGGAAACACCATATATTTT. It encodes CAISETGISGNTIYF. This rearrangement joins TRBV10-3 to TRBJ1-3; possibly TRBD1 for D (5 bases). Germline V gives CDR1 ENHRY, CDR2 SYGVKD. The CDR3 runs 15 residues. The V and J ends lost 2 bases and 0 bases respectively, with 8 bases between them.

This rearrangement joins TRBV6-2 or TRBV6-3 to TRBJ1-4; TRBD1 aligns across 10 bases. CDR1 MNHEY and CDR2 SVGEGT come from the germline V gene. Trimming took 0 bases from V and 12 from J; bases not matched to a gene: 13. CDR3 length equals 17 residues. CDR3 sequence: CASSYSSPDRGWEELFF. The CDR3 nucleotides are TGTGCCAGCAGTTACTCATCTCCGGACAGGGGGTGGGAAGAACTGTTTTTT.

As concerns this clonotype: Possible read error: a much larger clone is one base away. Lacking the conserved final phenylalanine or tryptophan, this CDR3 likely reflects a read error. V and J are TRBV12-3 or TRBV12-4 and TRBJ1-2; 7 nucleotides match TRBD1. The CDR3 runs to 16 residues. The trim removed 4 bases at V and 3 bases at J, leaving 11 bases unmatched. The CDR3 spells CASSYSIGGGDYGYTS. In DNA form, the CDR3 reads TGTGCCAGCAGTTACTCGATTGGAGGGGGCGACTATGGCTACACCTCC.

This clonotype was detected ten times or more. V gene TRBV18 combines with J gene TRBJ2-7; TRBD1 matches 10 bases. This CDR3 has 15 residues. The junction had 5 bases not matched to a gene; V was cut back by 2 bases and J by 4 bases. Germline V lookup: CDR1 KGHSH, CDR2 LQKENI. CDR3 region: CASSPKGQGLYEQYF. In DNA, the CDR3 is TGTGCCAGCTCACCAAAGGGACAGGGGTTGTACGAGCAGTACTTC.

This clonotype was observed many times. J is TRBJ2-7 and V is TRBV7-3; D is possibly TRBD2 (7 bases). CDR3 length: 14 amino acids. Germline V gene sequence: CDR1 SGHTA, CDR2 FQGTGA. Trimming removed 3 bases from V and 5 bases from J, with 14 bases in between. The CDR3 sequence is CASSFEGGDDEQYF. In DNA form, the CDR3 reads TGTGCCAGCAGCTTTGAGGGGGGGGACGACGAGCAGTACTTC.

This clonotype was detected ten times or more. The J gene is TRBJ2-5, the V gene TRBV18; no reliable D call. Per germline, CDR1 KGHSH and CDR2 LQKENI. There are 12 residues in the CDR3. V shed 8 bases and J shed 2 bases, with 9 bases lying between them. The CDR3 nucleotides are TGTGCCAGCCGCGTAATGCAAGAGACCCAGTACTTC. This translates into CASRVMQETQYF.

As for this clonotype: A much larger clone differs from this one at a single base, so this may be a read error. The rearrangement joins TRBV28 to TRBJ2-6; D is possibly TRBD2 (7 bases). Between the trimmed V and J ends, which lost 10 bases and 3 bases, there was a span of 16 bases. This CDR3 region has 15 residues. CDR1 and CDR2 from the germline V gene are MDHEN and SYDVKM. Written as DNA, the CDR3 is TGTGCCAACAGCACCGGGGGGCATGGGGCCAACGTCCTGACTTTC. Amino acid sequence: CANSTGGHGANVLTF.

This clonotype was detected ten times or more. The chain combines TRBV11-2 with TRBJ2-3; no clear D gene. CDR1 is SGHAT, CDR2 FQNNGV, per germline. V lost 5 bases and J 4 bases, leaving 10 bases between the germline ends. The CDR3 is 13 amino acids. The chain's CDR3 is CASSAMRSDTQYF. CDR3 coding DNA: TGTGCCAGCAGCGCCATGAGGTCAGATACGCAGTATTTT.

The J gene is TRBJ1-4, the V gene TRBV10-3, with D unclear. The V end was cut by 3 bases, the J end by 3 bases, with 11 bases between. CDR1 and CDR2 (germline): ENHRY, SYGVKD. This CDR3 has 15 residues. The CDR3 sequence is CAISESGVSNEKLFF. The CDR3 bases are TGTGCCATCAGTGAATCAGGAGTATCTAATGAAAAACTGTTTTTT.

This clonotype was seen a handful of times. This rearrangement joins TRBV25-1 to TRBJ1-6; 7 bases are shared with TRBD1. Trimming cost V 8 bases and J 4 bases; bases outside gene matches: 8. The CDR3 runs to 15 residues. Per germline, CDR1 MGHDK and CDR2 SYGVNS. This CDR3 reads CASARQGLYNSPLHF. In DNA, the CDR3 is TGTGCCAGCGCACGACAGGGTCTGTATAATTCACCCCTCCACTTT.